This T cell receptor (beta chain) was sequenced during a study of cytomegalovirus exposure and HLA in healthy donors. Study-level points and caveats: On later analysis, the bulk of CMV-associated TCR beta chains appeared to be HLA-restricted. It was taken for granted in presence/absence analyses that sequencing depth across donors was roughly uniform. The likely explanation for a cluster of highly shared sequence variants was sequencing artifact.

Primers included in the PCR were 60 Vbeta and 13 Jbeta primers. The table came from immunoSEQ multiplex PCR; TCRdb's copy has only in-frame clones and leaves some out. The sample contains about 110,000 clones, 73% of which appear only once. In the case of this clone: Its antigen is still unknown.

The V segment lost 7 bases and the J segment 7 bases; nucleotides outside the gene matches: 15. The CDR3 is 15 amino acids. Germline-derived CDR1 and CDR2 are MNHEY and SVGAGI. This sequence was found in a man aged 35 to 55 in good health and CMV-seronegative. Sequencing input: PBMCs. The chain has TRBV6-5 and TRBJ1-2; TRBD1 matches at 7 bases. In DNA form, the CDR3 reads TGTGCCAGCATGAGGGATGGCGAGGGGGCGACTGGCTACACCTTC. Translating it yields CASMRDGEGATGYTF.